This T cell receptor beta chain stems from a study of blood T cells in healthy people across ages. V was trimmed by 1 base and J by 2 bases, leaving 11 bases between them. The CDR3 contains 15 residues. Germline V gene data show CDR1 as LGHNT and CDR2 as FRNRAP. A second PCR, run for roughly 7 to 12 cycles, used a sample-barcoded 5' primer plus a J-beta primer mix. MiXCR, run by TCRdb on the 5' RACE reads, gives a single entry per CDR3 protein. The data show roughly 800,000 distinct CDR3 sequences, 55% to 75% seen once. General study points: TCR beta diversity per million T cells fell roughly linearly with age. Changes in expanded clonotypes were possibly confounded, as the CMV status of donors was unknown.

Roughly 10 milliliters was the volume of peripheral blood drawn from each donor. In its sample, this clonotype was seen once. What it binds is unknown. Sequenced material: blood. The J gene is TRBJ1-2, the V gene TRBV12-5, with a possible D match to TRBD1 (5 bases). The source of this sequence is a man aged 25-45 years in good health. This chain's CDR3 is CASGLESWGNYGYTF. The CDR3 region has the DNA TGTGCTAGTGGTTTGGAGTCATGGGGGAACTATGGCTACACCTTC. Filled out from reference TRBV12-5 and TRBJ1-2, the complete variable domain reads DARVTQTPRHKVTEMGQEVTMRCQPILGHNTVFWYRQTMMQGLELLAYFRNRAPLDDSGMPKDRFSAEMPDATLATLKIQPSEPRDSAVYFCASGLESWGNYGYTFGSGTRLTVV.